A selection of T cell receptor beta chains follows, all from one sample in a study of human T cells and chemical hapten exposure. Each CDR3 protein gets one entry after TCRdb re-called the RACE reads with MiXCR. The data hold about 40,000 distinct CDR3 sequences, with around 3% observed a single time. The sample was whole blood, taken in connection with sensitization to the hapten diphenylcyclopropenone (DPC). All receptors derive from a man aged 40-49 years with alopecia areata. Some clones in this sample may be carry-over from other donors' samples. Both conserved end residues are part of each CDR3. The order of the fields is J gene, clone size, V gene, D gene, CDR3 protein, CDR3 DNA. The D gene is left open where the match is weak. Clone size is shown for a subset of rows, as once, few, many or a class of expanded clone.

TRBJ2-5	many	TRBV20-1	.	CSARDPGTPEGETQYF	TGCAGTGCTAGAGACCCCGGGACACCTGAGGGGGAGACCCAGTACTTC
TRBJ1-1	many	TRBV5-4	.	CASSSWAEGTEAFF	TGTGCCAGCAGCTCCTGGGCAGAAGGGACTGAAGCTTTCTTT
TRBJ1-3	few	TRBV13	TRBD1	CASTRRDRGRNTIYF	TGTGCCAGCACCAGGAGGGACAGGGGTAGAAACACCATATATTTT
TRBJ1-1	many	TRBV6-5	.	CASSYRTEAFF	TGTGCCAGCAGTTACAGAACTGAAGCTTTCTTT
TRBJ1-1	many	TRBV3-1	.	CASSQDRGNTEAFF	TGTGCCAGCAGCCAAGACAGGGGCAACACTGAAGCTTTCTTT
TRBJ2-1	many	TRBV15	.	CATSGSPAEQFF	TGTGCCACCTCCGGGAGTCCGGCTGAGCAGTTCTTC
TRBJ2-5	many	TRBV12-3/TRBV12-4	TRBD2	CASSLSLGLAGRGGGETQYF	TGTGCCAGCAGTTTGTCCCTGGGACTAGCGGGACGAGGGGGGGGCGAGACCCAGTACTTC
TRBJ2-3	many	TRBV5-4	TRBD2	CASSLVAGTDTQYF	TGTGCCAGCAGCTTGGTAGCGGGTACAGATACGCAGTATTTT
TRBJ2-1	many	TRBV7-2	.	CASSSGAGYNEQFF	TGTGCCAGCAGCTCTGGGGCGGGTTACAATGAGCAGTTCTTC
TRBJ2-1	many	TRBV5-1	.	CASSPLAQSSYNEQFF	TGCGCCAGCAGCCCCTTGGCACAGAGCTCCTACAATGAGCAGTTCTTC
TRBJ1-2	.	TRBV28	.	CETGTPNYGYTF	TGTGAGACCGGTACCCCTAACTATGGCTACACCTTC
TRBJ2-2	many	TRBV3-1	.	CASSQEPANTGELFF	TGTGCCAGCAGCCAAGAGCCCGCGAACACCGGGGAGCTGTTTTTT
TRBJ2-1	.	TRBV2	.	CASRRGLNEQFF	TGTGCCAGCAGACGAGGACTTAATGAGCAGTTCTTC
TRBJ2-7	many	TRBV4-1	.	CASSQDQGEQYF	TGCGCCAGCAGCCAAGATCAGGGTGAGCAGTACTTC
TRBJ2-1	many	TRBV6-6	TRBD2	CASSYLEGLAGKYEQFF	TGTGCCAGCAGTTACCTCGAGGGACTAGCGGGAAAGTATGAGCAGTTCTTC
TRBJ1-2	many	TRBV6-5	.	CASSYGGRGYGYTF	TGTGCCAGCAGTTACGGGGGGCGAGGCTATGGCTACACCTTC
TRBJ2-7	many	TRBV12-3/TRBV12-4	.	CASSLLAYEQYF	TGTGCCAGCAGTCTCTTAGCCTACGAGCAGTACTTC
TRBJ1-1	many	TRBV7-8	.	CASSLVGNTEAFF	TGTGCCAGCAGCTTAGTGGGGAACACTGAAGCTTTCTTT
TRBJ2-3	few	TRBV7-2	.	CASSSNPVDTQYF	TGTGCCAGCAGCTCCAACCCCGTAGATACGCAGTATTTT
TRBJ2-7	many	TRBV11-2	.	CASSSTPQGTGEQYF	TGTGCCAGCAGCTCGACGCCTCAGGGTACGGGGGAGCAGTACTTC
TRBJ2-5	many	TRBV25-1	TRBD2	CASRISGSGETQYF	TGTGCCAGCAGAATAAGCGGGAGCGGGGAGACCCAGTACTTC
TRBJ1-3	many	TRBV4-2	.	CASSQEVGPSGNTIYF	TGTGCCAGCAGCCAAGAGGTGGGACCATCTGGAAACACCATATATTTT
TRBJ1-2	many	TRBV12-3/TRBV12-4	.	CASSLTGYYGYTF	TGTGCCAGCAGTTTAACGGGGTACTATGGCTACACCTTC
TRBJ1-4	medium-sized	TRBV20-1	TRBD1	CSASLPGQGFNEKLFF	TGCAGTGCTAGCCTACCCGGACAGGGCTTTAATGAAAAACTGTTTTTT
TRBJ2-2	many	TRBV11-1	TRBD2	CASSSGLAGGTGELFF	TGTGCCAGCAGCTCTGGACTAGCCGGGGGCACCGGGGAGCTGTTTTTT
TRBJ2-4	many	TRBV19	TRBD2	CASQGLAEGEYIQYF	TGTGCCAGCCAAGGACTAGCGGAGGGGGAGTACATTCAGTACTTC
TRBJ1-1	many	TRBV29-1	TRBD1	CSAFVLQGGTEAFF	TGCAGCGCCTTCGTACTGCAGGGGGGCACTGAAGCTTTCTTT
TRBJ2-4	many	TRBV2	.	CASSVTAGNIQYF	TGTGCCAGCAGTGTAACTGCCGGGAACATTCAGTACTTC